Listed here are 24 T cell receptor beta chains from one sample, sequenced in a study of T cells in Graves' hyperthyroidism and ophthalmopathy (dated by TCRdb to the late 2010s). The library was generated by multiplex PCR. These reads were obtained on an Illumina HiSeq 2000. Amplification of TCR beta CDR3 regions was carried out from RNA transcripts. For the first round of RT-PCR on the TCR CDR3, the HTBI primer set was used together with the Qiagen OneStep RT-PCR kit. TCRdb trimmed the raw reads at Q25, called clones with MiXCR and kept productive beta chains. Identical CDR3 proteins give one entry, which carries the most common genes and DNA. This sample is represented by hundreds of thousands of distinct CDR3 sequences; 15% to 20% of them were singletons. Of the sample, around 55% is held by the ten largest clones. The source material was blood. These receptors came from a woman in her fifties or sixties with Graves' ophthalmopathy.

This clonotype was picked up many times. The chain has TRBV20-1 and TRBJ2-7; 10 nucleotides agree with TRBD2. The V gene's germline CDR1 is DFQATT and CDR2 SNEGSKA (reference sequence). V gave up 5 bases and J gave up 1 base; unmatched junction bases: 8. CDR3 length equals 15 residues. The CDR3 DNA follows: TGCAGTGCTCCTGGGCCAGCGGGAGGGTCCTACGAGCAGTACTTC. Encoded protein: CSAPGPAGGSYEQYF.

The J gene is TRBJ1-6, the V gene TRBV14; 8 nucleotides line up with TRBD1. Germline V gene sequence: CDR1 SGHDN, CDR2 FVKESK. The V gene end was trimmed by 1 base and the J gene end by 2 bases; junction bases not matched to a gene: 4. The CDR3 spans 17 residues. CDR3 DNA sequence: TGTGCCAGCAGCCAAGGTGCCAGGGGGCCCTATAATTCACCCCTCCACTTT. This translates into CASSQGARGPYNSPLHF.

This clonotype was observed at least ten times. The chain combines TRBV20-1 with TRBJ2-5; 10 bases fit TRBD2. V was clipped by 1 base and J by 5 bases; unmatched bases: 4. Germline-derived CDR1 and CDR2 are DFQATT and SNEGSKA (reference sequence). The CDR3 length is 14 residues. The CDR3 DNA reads TGCAGTGCTAGAGGGCTAGCGGGAGTGGAGACCCAGTACTTC. It specifies CSARGLAGVETQYF.

This clonotype has at least ten counts. The V gene is TRBV6-2 or TRBV6-3, the J gene TRBJ2-7, with a tentative D call TRBD2 (5 bases). This CDR3 is built from 13 residues. The V end lost 7 bases, the J end lost 4 bases, and 14 bases lay between the germline ends. Germline lookup yields CDR1 MNHEY and CDR2 SVGEGT. This CDR3 is CASKAVRTYEQYF. CDR3 nucleotides: TGTGCCAGCAAGGCGGTGAGGACTTACGAGCAGTACTTC.

The table lists this clonotype with many counts. The chain uses TRBV10-3 and TRBJ2-1; no definite D call. V lost 4 bases and J 6 bases, leaving 16 bases between the germline ends. The CDR3 extends over 15 amino acids. CDR1 is ENHRY and CDR2 is SYGVKD in the germline V gene. CDR3 bases: TGTGCCATCAGTGTAGGTTACAGCCCGATCAATGAGCAGTTCTTC. It specifies CAISVGYSPINEQFF.

V is TRBV24-1 and J is TRBJ2-1; 10 positions agree with TRBD2. The CDR3 runs to 16 residues. V was clipped by 3 bases and J by 8 bases; unmatched bases: 9. CDR1 is KGHDR and CDR2 is SFDVKD in the germline V gene. The CDR3 coding sequence is TGTGCCACCAGTGATACACCGGGACTAGCGAGGGATGAGCAGTTCTTC. Translating it yields CATSDTPGLARDEQFF.

The rearrangement joins TRBV7-2 to TRBJ1-1; D may be TRBD1 (5 bases). CDR3 length: 14 residues. Germline V gene sequence: CDR1 SGHTA, CDR2 FQGNSA. With 5 bases removed from V and 4 bases from J, the gap between germline ends came to 14 bases. The CDR3 sequence: CASSRTQGITEAFF. CDR3 coding DNA: TGTGCCAGCAGCCGGACCCAGGGTATCACTGAAGCTTTCTTT.

On this clonotype itself: This may come from a read error, since a much larger clone is one base off. The chain recombines TRBV9 with TRBJ2-7; D is ambiguous. The germline V and J ends were trimmed by 4 bases and 5 bases, with 19 bases remaining between them. The CDR3 totals 15 residues. CDR1 and CDR2 from the germline V gene are SGDLS and YYNGEE. The CDR3 here is CASSPRATSKDEQYF. The CDR3 DNA sequence: TGTGCCAGCAGCCCACGGGCTACGTCGAAAGACGAGCAGTACTTC.

Worth noting for this clonotype: This may be a read error, as it is one base from a much larger clone. The gene calls are TRBV10-3 and TRBJ1-1; the D gene is possibly TRBD1 (5 bases). The CDR3 has 15 residues. Trimming removed 3 bases at V and 5 bases at J, with 16 bases between. The germline V gene encodes CDR1 ENHRY and CDR2 SYGVKD. CDR3 DNA: TGTGCCATCAGTGAAACGGGACTGGGGTTAACTGAAGCTTTCTTT. Residues: CAISETGLGLTEAFF.

This clonotype showed up many times. The rearrangement joins TRBV20-1 to TRBJ2-1, with 8 positions matching TRBD2. Trimming took 7 bases from V and 4 from J; bases not matched to a gene: 6. Per the germline V gene, CDR1 is DFQATT and CDR2 is SNEGSKA (reference sequence). CDR3 length equals 13 residues. CDR3 coding DNA: TGCAGTGGGGCGATAGCGGGGTACAATGAGCAGTTCTTC. Amino acids: CSGAIAGYNEQFF.

This clonotype was seen at least ten times. The rearrangement uses TRBV20-1 and TRBJ2-1; D gene ambiguous. The CDR3 loop spans 14 amino acids. The ends were cut back, 0 bases at V and 10 bases at J, with 16 bases in the middle. Germline V CDR1 and CDR2: DFQATT, SNEGSKA (reference sequence). The CDR3 DNA reads as TGCAGTGCTAGAGAGAGTTGGAAGGTTATAGAGCAGTTCTTC. Translating it yields CSARESWKVIEQFF.

At least ten counts were recorded for this clonotype. This chain joins TRBV28 and TRBJ1-5; a weak D match, TRBD1 (5 bases). CDR1 and CDR2 (germline): MDHEN, SYDVKM. V lost 2 bases, J lost 5 bases, and 10 bases lay in between. The CDR3 is made up of 14 amino acids. DNA for the CDR3: TGTGCCAGCAGTTTAGCAACGGGGGATCAGCCCCAGCATTTT. It encodes CASSLATGDQPQHF.

This clonotype was seen repeatedly, ten times or more. V is TRBV20-1 and J is TRBJ2-7, with 10 positions matching TRBD2. The ends lost 5 bases at V and 6 bases at J; junction bases unmatched: 7. The CDR3 is 13 residues long. CDR1 is DFQATT, CDR2 SNEGSKA, per germline (reference sequence). The CDR3 nucleotides are TGCAGTGCTCCTGCTAGCGGGAGCACCGAGCAGTACTTC. Its protein product is CSAPASGSTEQYF.

In its sample, this clonotype was seen a few times. The chain is built from TRBV15 and TRBJ2-3; 7 bases fit TRBD2. Germline trimming cut 1 base from V and 1 base from J; bases unmatched to any gene: 2. CDR3 length: 15 amino acids. Per the germline V gene, CDR1 is LNHNV and CDR2 is YYDKDF (reference sequence). CDR3 amino acids: CATSRGGGGTDTQYF. DNA of the CDR3: TGTGCCACCAGCAGAGGGGGGGGGGGCACAGATACGCAGTATTTT.

V usage is TRBV2 and J usage is TRBJ2-2; TRBD2 matches at 12 bases. The CDR3 sequence is 15 residues long. Germline lookup yields CDR1 SNHLY and CDR2 FYNNEI. The V segment lost 6 bases and the J segment 6 bases; nucleotides outside the gene matches: 5. The CDR3, as DNA: TGTGCCAGCAGCCTTCTAGCGGGGGGGTCCGGGGAGCTGTTTTTT. Translated: CASSLLAGGSGELFF.

This clonotype was seen at least ten times. The chain uses TRBV7-2 and TRBJ2-7; D perhaps matches TRBD1 (6 bases). The V end lost 5 bases, the J end lost 0 bases, and 29 bases lay between the germline ends. Germline V gives CDR1 SGHTA, CDR2 FQGNSA. There are 20 residues in the CDR3. The CDR3 bases are TGTGCCAGCAGCCTCCGCTGGCAGGGAACAGGGAATGTTGGCTCCTACGAGCAGTACTTC. It codes for CASSLRWQGTGNVGSYEQYF.

This clonotype was counted many times. The gene calls are TRBV6-2 or TRBV6-3 and TRBJ2-7; D call uncertain. V was pared by 3 bases and J by 3 bases, with 3 bases between. This CDR3 has 11 residues. Per germline, CDR1 MNHEY and CDR2 SVGEGT. CDR3 nucleotide sequence: TGTGCCAGCAGTTATCTCTACGAGCAGTACTTC. Translation: CASSYLYEQYF.

A note on this clonotype: A much larger clone differs from this one at a single base, so this may be a read error. The chain is built from TRBV5-1 and TRBJ2-7, with TRBD2 as a possible D gene (5 bases). Between the trimmed V and J ends, which lost 0 bases and 7 bases, there was a span of 14 bases. CDR1 is SGHRS, CDR2 YFSETQ, per germline. The CDR3 has 14 amino acids. CDR3 bases: TGCGCCAGCAGCTTGGAAACTAGTTCCAGTGAGCAGTACTTC. This sequence encodes CASSLETSSSEQYF.

This clonotype appeared many times. The chain carries TRBV11-2 and TRBJ2-1, with 8 bases lining up with TRBD1. This CDR3 has 16 amino acids. Germline-derived CDR1 and CDR2 are SGHAT and FQNNGV. The J segment lost 4 bases and the V segment lost 1 base, leaving 6 bases of the junction unmatched. This chain's CDR3 is CASSLAGTGLYNEQFF. CDR3 in DNA: TGTGCCAGCAGCTTAGCTGGGACAGGATTATACAATGAGCAGTTCTTC.

This clonotype was seen a handful of times. The V gene is TRBV9, the J gene TRBJ2-1; weak D call: TRBD2 (6 bases). V lost 3 bases and J 8 bases, leaving 15 bases between the germline ends. The germline CDR1 and CDR2 sequences are SGDLS and YYNGEE. CDR3 length equals 14 residues. The CDR3: CASSERDFRDEQFF. The CDR3 DNA sequence: TGTGCCAGCAGCGAGAGGGACTTTAGGGATGAGCAGTTCTTC.

This clonotype was counted ten times or more. The chain has TRBV28 and TRBJ2-3; TRBD1 matches 8 bases. V was pared by 7 bases and J by 2 bases, with 8 bases of the junction left unmatched. This CDR3 is 15 amino acids long. Per the germline V gene, CDR1 is MDHEN and CDR2 is SYDVKM. As DNA, the CDR3 is TGTGCCAGCACCAGCCCGGACAGGGTCACAGATACGCAGTATTTT. Its protein is CASTSPDRVTDTQYF. The complete variable domain, with remaining parts taken from reference TRBV28 and TRBJ2-3, reads DVKVTQSSRYLVKRTGEKVFLECVQDMDHENMFWYRQDPGLGLRLIYFSYDVKMKEKGDIPEGYSVSREKKERFSLILESASTNQTSMYLCASTSPDRVTDTQYFGPGTRLTVL.

This clonotype was seen a handful of times. The chain couples TRBV4-1 to TRBJ2-7; D is possibly TRBD1 or TRBD2 (5 bases each). The germline V gene encodes CDR1 MGHRA and CDR2 YSYEKL. V was pared by 0 bases and J by 2 bases, with 11 bases between. The CDR3 is made up of 15 amino acids. The CDR3 DNA reads TGCGCCAGCAGCCAAGATAATGGGACCCCCTACGAGCAGTACTTC. The encoded protein is CASSQDNGTPYEQYF.

This chain joins TRBV29-1 and TRBJ2-5; D is ambiguous. V was pared by 4 bases and J by 3 bases, with 12 bases between. CDR1 SQVTM and CDR2 ANQGSEA come from the germline V gene. The CDR3 extends over 13 amino acids. The CDR3 protein is CSVARTPEETQYF. The CDR3 bases are TGCAGCGTTGCCCGGACGCCAGAAGAGACCCAGTACTTC.

This sequence joins TRBV7-9 and TRBJ2-1; D perhaps matches TRBD2 (6 bases). From germline, CDR1 is SEHNR and CDR2 FQNEAQ (reference sequence). V lost 3 bases and J lost 8, with 17 bases in between. The CDR3 is 15 amino acids. The CDR3 DNA reads TGTGCCAGCAGCTTTAGGACTACCCTCGGGGATGAGCAGTTCTTC. This sequence encodes CASSFRTTLGDEQFF.